This TCR beta chain was captured by sequencing in a study of T cell repertoires in cytomegalovirus infection. Across the whole study: The study used recently identified HLA-C-restricted and well-studied HLA-B-restricted CMV epitopes. Study-wide findings and caveats: Public TCR beta family frequency separated CMV-and-HLA carriers, including in an independent cohort.

As concerns this clonotype: What it recognizes is unknown.

TCRdb called the reads again in MiXCR, with one record for every CDR3 protein. The profile shows 95,000 to 150,000 distinct CDR3 sequences, about 31% of them singletons. Here the sequenced sample was CD8+ T cells from cultured PBMCs, taken from culture after CMV antigen stimulation. This TCR derives from a human donor in good health (CMV status not recorded). Some clones in this sample may be carry-over from other donors' samples.

As DNA, the CDR3 is TGTGCCAGCAGACCCGGACAATGGAATCAGCCCCAGCATTTT. Protein product: CASRPGQWNQPQHF. The rearrangement links TRBV6-2 or TRBV6-3 to TRBJ1-5, with TRBD1 as a possible D gene (5 bases). The V gene lost 6 bases and the J gene lost 4 bases, with 13 bases spanning the gap. The CDR3 covers 14 residues. Germline V CDR1 and CDR2: MNHEY, SVGEGT.